This T cell receptor beta chain was identified during a study of cytomegalovirus exposure and HLA in healthy donors. Background on the study: Inside one of the first data releases sat about 85 million unique TCRs taken from HLA-typed donors.

13 Jbeta primers and 60 Vbeta primers were used for the PCR. Only in-frame clones appear in the TCRdb table, and some are missing; sequencing was by immunoSEQ multiplex PCR. Its table lists 90,000 to 130,000 clones. V lost 3 bases to trimming and J lost 5 bases, with 13 bases between them. Germline V gene lookup returns CDR1 MNHEY and CDR2 SVGAGI. The CDR3 loop spans 14 amino acids. This chain links TRBV6-5 with TRBJ1-1; maybe TRBD1 (6 bases). The source is a young man in good health and CMV-seronegative. The material sequenced was PBMCs. The CDR3, as DNA: TGTGCCAGCAGTTATGCAGGGGAGGGAACTGAAGCTTTCTTT. As protein: CASSYAGEGTEAFF.